A selection of T cell receptor beta chains follows, all from one sample in a study of T cell responses to AZD1222 COVID-19 vaccine. Clones were read by immunoSEQ multiplex PCR, and TCRdb kept only the in-frame ones, dropping some. In the table there are tens of thousands of clones, more than 75% of which are singletons. Here the sequenced sample was peripheral blood, taken on day 0 of MenACWY control vaccination. These TCRs come from an adult in good health. CDR3s include the opening cysteine and the closing phenylalanine or tryptophan. Each record gives: J gene, clone size, V gene, D gene, CDR3 DNA, CDR3 protein. D genes are given only for firm matches. Only part of the rows carry a size: once, few, many, or a class if the clone is expanded.

>TRBJ1-4|-|TRBV28|TRBD1
TGTGCCAGCAGTTTCGACAGGGTAGTTGAAAAACTGTTTTTT
CASSFDRVVEKLFF
>TRBJ1-1|-|TRBV29-1|-
TGCAGCGTGGTGGCTGGGGGGCGGACTGAAGCTTTCTTT
CSVVAGGRTEAFF
>TRBJ1-4|once|TRBV10-1|-
TGCGCCAGCAGTGATGGGCAGGATAATGAAAAACTGTTTTTT
CASSDGQDNEKLFF
>TRBJ2-2|-|TRBV27|TRBD2
TGTGCCAGCTATCCTCTAGCGGGCTGGAACACCGGGGAGCTGTTTTTT
CASYPLAGWNTGELFF
>TRBJ2-7|-|TRBV11-3|-
TGTGCCAGCAGCTTAACTGTCAGTTACGAGCAGTACTTC
CASSLTVSYEQYF
>TRBJ2-1|-|TRBV27|-
TGTGCCAGCAGTTTAGGAGGGGCAAAATACAATGAGCAGTTCTTC
CASSLGGAKYNEQFF
>TRBJ2-1|-|TRBV10-3|TRBD2
TGTGCCATCAGGGGGACTAGCGGGGGTTCCTACAATGAGCAGTTCTTC
CAIRGTSGGSYNEQFF
>TRBJ2-2|-|TRBV14|-
TGTGCCAGCAGCCAAGAGTGGGGATTAGTCGCCGGGGAGCTGTTTTTT
CASSQEWGLVAGELFF
>TRBJ2-7|-|TRBV10-3|TRBD2
TGTGCCATCAGTGAGAGGACTAGCGGCTACGAGCAGTACTTC
CAISERTSGYEQYF
>TRBJ1-1|-|TRBV6-1|-
TGTGCCAGCAGTGAAAAGTCCTGGGGGGGCTACCTCGGTGACACTGAAGCTTTCTTT
CASSEKSWGGYLGDTEAFF
>TRBJ2-7|-|TRBV4-1|-
TGCGCCAGCAGCCAAGAAGGGCAGGGCGACCAGCAGTACTTC
CASSQEGQGDQQYF
>TRBJ1-1|-|TRBV6-5|TRBD1
TGTGCCAGCCGCCGGGACAGTCAAAAGAACACTGAAGCTTTCTTT
CASRRDSQKNTEAFF
>TRBJ1-6|-|TRBV27|-
TGTGCCAGCAGTATCCAAATGGGACAAAGCTCCTATAATTCACCCCTCCACTTT
CASSIQMGQSSYNSPLHF
>TRBJ1-1|-|TRBV7-9|TRBD1
TGTGCCAGCAGCTTCTACAGGGGCGGCACTGAAGCTTTCTTT
CASSFYRGGTEAFF
>TRBJ1-5|-|TRBV28|TRBD1
TGTGCCAGCAGTCTCAGGGGGCAGGATCAGCCCCAGCATTTT
CASSLRGQDQPQHF
>TRBJ1-1|-|TRBV2|TRBD1
TGTGCCAGCAGCCCGGGACAGCTGAACACTGAAGCTTTCTTT
CASSPGQLNTEAFF
>TRBJ2-2|-|TRBV5-1|-
TGCGCCAGCAGCCCCTCCATCGAGAACACCGGGGAGCTGTTTTTT
CASSPSIENTGELFF
>TRBJ1-5|once|TRBV19|TRBD1
TGTGCCAGTAGTATAGATGGGGTACAGGGGCTCGGGGGGAATCAGCCCCAGCATTTT
CASSIDGVQGLGGNQPQHF
>TRBJ2-7|-|TRBV28|-
TGTGCCAGCAGTCCGTGGGCAGGCCTATCCGCCGAGCAGTACTTC
CASSPWAGLSAEQYF
>TRBJ2-2|-|TRBV2|-
TGTGCCAGCAGTGAACAGGGTTCCGGGGAGCTGTTTTTT
CASSEQGSGELFF
>TRBJ1-1|once|TRBV19|-
TGTGCCAGTAGTAACGACAGAGACTCTGAAGCTTTCTTT
CASSNDRDSEAFF
>TRBJ2-1|-|TRBV6-5|TRBD1
TGTGCCAGCAGATACACAGGGGTTGGATACAATGAGCAGTTCTTC
CASRYTGVGYNEQFF
>TRBJ2-6|few|TRBV19|TRBD2
TGTGCCAGTAGTATGTCAGCGGGGGGATCTACTGGGGCCAACGTCCTGACTTTC
CASSMSAGGSTGANVLTF
>TRBJ2-7|-|TRBV19|-
TGTGCCAGTAAGGAGACCACAGGTTCCTACGAGCAGTACTTC
CASKETTGSYEQYF
>TRBJ2-7|-|TRBV5-1|TRBD1
TGCGCCAGCAGCTTGGGAGGGACAGGGGGCGCGTACGAGCAGTACTTC
CASSLGGTGGAYEQYF
>TRBJ2-4|-|TRBV19|-
TGTGCCAGTAGTATAGGAGGCGGCGGGGTCAACTTC
CASSIGGGGVNF
>TRBJ1-4|-|TRBV6-2/TRBV6-3|TRBD1
TGTGCCAGCAGTTCGGGACAGGGGGCGAAAAAACTGTTTTTT
CASSSGQGAKKLFF
>TRBJ1-4|-|TRBV12-1|-
TGTGCCAGCGGAACGACCCGCCCGGCAACTAATGAAAAACTGTTTTTT
CASGTTRPATNEKLFF
>TRBJ1-5|-|TRBV9|-
TGTGCCAGCAGCGTAGAGGGGGGCAGCAATCAGCCCCAGCATTTT
CASSVEGGSNQPQHF
>TRBJ2-5|-|TRBV7-2|TRBD2
TGTGCCAGCAGTCTAGCGGGGGGGCAGCAAGAGACCCAGTACTTC
CASSLAGGQQETQYF
>TRBJ1-5|-|TRBV6-5|-
TGTGCCAGTACCAGGGATAATAGCAATCAGCCCCAGCATTTT
CASTRDNSNQPQHF
>TRBJ2-5|-|TRBV5-4|-
TGTGCCAGCAGCTCTGACCCCCCAGGGGTCCAGTACTTC
CASSSDPPGVQYF
>TRBJ1-5|-|TRBV14|-
TGTGCCAGCAGCCCAGGGGAGGATCAGCCCCAGCATTTT
CASSPGEDQPQHF
>TRBJ1-1|-|TRBV10-3|-
TGTGCCATCAGTGAGTCGGGCACTGAAGCTTTCTTT
CAISESGTEAFF
>TRBJ2-7|once|TRBV18|-
TGTGCCAGCTCACCACCCAACAGGGTAAGCTCCTACGAGCAGTACTTC
CASSPPNRVSSYEQYF
>TRBJ1-1|-|TRBV29-1|-
TGCAGCGTTGAAAGACAGGATGACACTGAAGCTTTCTTT
CSVERQDDTEAFF
>TRBJ2-7|-|TRBV11-2|-
TGTGCCAGCAGCCGATCCTACCCACCGATAAACTACGAGCAGTACTTC
CASSRSYPPINYEQYF
>TRBJ1-2|-|TRBV4-3|-
TGCGCCAGCAGCCAAGATGTAGGGACTTTGGCGGGCTGGCATGGCTACACCTTC
CASSQDVGTLAGWHGYTF
>TRBJ2-7|-|TRBV27|-
TGTGCCAGCAGTCATTCACGCGGTGGACAGGGAGGGTTATACGAGCAGTACTTC
CASSHSRGGQGGLYEQYF
>TRBJ2-7|-|TRBV18|-
TGTGCCAGCTCCCCCGCCGGGGGTTCCTACGAGCAGTACTTC
CASSPAGGSYEQYF
>TRBJ2-6|-|TRBV25-1|-
TGTGCCAGCAGGACATCTGGGGCCAACGTCCTGACTTTC
CASRTSGANVLTF